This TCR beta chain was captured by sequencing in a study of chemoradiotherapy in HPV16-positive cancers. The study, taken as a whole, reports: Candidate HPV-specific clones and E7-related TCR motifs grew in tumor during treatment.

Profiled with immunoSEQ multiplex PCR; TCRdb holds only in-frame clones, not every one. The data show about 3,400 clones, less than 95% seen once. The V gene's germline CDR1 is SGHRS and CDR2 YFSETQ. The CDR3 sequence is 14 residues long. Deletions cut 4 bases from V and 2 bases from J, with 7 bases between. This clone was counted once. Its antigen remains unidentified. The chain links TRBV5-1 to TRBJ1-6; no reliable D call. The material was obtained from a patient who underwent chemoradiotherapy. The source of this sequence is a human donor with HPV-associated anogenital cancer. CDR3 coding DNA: TGCGCCAGCAGCCAGGCCGCCTATAATTCACCCCTCCACTTT. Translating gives CASSQAAYNSPLHF. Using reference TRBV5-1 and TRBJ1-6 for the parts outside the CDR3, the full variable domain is KAGVTQTPRYLIKTRGQQVTLSCSPISGHRSVSWYQQTPGQGLQFLFEYFSETQRNKGNFPGRFSGRQFSNSRSEMNVSTLELGDSALYLCASSQAAYNSPLHFGNGTRLTVT.